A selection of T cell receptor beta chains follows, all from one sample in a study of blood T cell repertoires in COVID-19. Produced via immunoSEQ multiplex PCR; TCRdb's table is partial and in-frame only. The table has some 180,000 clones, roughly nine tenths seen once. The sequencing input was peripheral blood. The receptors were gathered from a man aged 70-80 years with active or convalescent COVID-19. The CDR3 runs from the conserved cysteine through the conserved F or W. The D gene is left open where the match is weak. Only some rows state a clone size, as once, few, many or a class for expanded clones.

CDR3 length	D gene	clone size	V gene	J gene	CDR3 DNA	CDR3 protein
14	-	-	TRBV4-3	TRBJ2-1	TGCGCCAGCAGCCACCTTTCGGCGGGGACTGAGCAGTTCTTC	CASSHLSAGTEQFF
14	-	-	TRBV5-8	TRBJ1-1	TGTGCCAGCAGCTTTAGTCCGACTAACACTGAAGCTTTCTTT	CASSFSPTNTEAFF
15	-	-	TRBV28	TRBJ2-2	TGTGCCCGCAGGGGGGGGGCAGCGAACACCGGGGAGCTGTTTTTT	CARRGGAANTGELFF
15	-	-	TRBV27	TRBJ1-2	TGTGCCAGCAGTTCCCCAGGGGTATCTAACTATGGCTACACCTTC	CASSSPGVSNYGYTF
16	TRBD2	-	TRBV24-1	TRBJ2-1	TGTGCCACCAGTGACCCTAGCGGGAAGGGGGGGAGACAGCAGTTCTTC	CATSDPSGKGGRQQFF
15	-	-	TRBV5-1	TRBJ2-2	TGCGCCAGCAGCTTGTGGGACAAAAACACCGGGGAGCTGTTTTTT	CASSLWDKNTGELFF
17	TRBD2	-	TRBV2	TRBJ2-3	TGTGCCAGCAGTATAGACCCAGGACTAGCGGGAAGGGTTACGCAGTATTTT	CASSIDPGLAGRVTQYF
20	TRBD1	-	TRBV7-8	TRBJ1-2	TGTGCCAGCAGCTTAGTCGAGAGGGGGCGACCAATCACATATAACTATGGCTACACCTTC	CASSLVERGRPITYNYGYTF
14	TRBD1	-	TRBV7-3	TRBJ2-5	TGTGCCAGCAGCTTAGAGGGGGCGGTAGAGACCCAGTACTTC	CASSLEGAVETQYF
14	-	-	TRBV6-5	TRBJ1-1	TGTGCCAGCAGCCCGGCCGGGGGGAGACCTGAAGCTTTCTTT	CASSPAGGRPEAFF
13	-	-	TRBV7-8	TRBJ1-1	TGTGCCAGCAGCGCGGACAGGAACACTGAAGCTTTCTTT	CASSADRNTEAFF
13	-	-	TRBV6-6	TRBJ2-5	TGTGCCAGCAGTCCTCGGGCCGAGGGGACCCAGTACTTC	CASSPRAEGTQYF
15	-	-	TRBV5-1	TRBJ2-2	TGCGCCAGCAGCTTGGCAGGCACGAACACCGGGGAGCTGTTTTTT	CASSLAGTNTGELFF
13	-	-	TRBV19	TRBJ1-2	TGTGCCAGTAGTATCAGCCGCATGGAGGGCTACACCTTC	CASSISRMEGYTF
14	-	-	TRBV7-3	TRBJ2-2	TGTGCCAGCAGCTTAAGTTCGGGGATCGGGGAGCTGTTTTTT	CASSLSSGIGELFF
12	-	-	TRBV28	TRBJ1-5	TGTGCCAGCAGTCAACAGTATCAGCCCCAGCATTTT	CASSQQYQPQHF
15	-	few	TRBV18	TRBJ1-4	TGTGCCAGCTCACCAACGGGACAACCCAATGAAAAACTGTTTTTT	CASSPTGQPNEKLFF
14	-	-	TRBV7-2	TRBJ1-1	TGTGCCAGCAGCTTAAATAACAGGGATGGACGAGCTTTCTTT	CASSLNNRDGRAFF
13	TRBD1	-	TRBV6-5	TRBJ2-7	TGTGCCAGCAGGACAGGGGCGGAAGGCGAGCAGTACTTC	CASRTGAEGEQYF
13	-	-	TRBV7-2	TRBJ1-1	TGTGCCAGCAGCCTCCAGGGTGGTACTGAAGCTTTCTTT	CASSLQGGTEAFF
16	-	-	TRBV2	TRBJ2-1	TGTGCCAGCAGCCCTCGCAGGGTTGCGACCACGAATGAGCAGTTCTTC	CASSPRRVATTNEQFF
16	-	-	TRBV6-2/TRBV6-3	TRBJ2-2	TGTGCCAGCAGTAGGGGAACCCAAGGTTTAACCGGGGAGCTGTTTTTT	CASSRGTQGLTGELFF
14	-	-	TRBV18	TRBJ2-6	TGTGCCAGCTCACCTAGTGCTGGGGCCAACGTCCTGACTTTC	CASSPSAGANVLTF
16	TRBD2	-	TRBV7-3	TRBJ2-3	TGTGCCAGCAGCGTCCGACTAGCGGGAGAAATAGATACGCAGTATTTT	CASSVRLAGEIDTQYF
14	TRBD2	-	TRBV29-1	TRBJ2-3	TGCAGCGTACTGCGACTAGCGGGAGGAGATACGCAGTATTTT	CSVLRLAGGDTQYF
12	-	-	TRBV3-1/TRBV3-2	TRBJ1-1	TGTGCCAGCAGCCTGACAGGAACTGAAGCTTTCTTT	CASSLTGTEAFF
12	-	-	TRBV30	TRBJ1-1	TGTGCCTGGAGGCGCAGGGCCACTGAAGCTTTCTTT	CAWRRRATEAFF
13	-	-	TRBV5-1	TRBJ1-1	TGCGCCAGCAGCACAGGCATGAACACTGAAGCTTTCTTT	CASSTGMNTEAFF
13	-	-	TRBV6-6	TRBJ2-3	TGTGCCAGCAGGCGCCCTGGAGGGGATACGCAGTATTTT	CASRRPGGDTQYF